What follows are 15 T cell receptor beta chains derived from one specimen sequenced in a study of Graves' ophthalmopathy and Graves' hyperthyroidism. Researchers took RNA transcripts and amplified TCR beta CDR3 regions from them. HTBI primers primed a first-round RT-PCR, and a second-round multiplex PCR followed. TCRdb passed the multiplex PCR reads through MiXCR, listing each CDR3 protein once. The top ten clones hold 10% to 15% of a sample with about 340,000 distinct CDR3 sequences, around a sixth of them seen once. Sequenced: peripheral blood. The receptors come from an adult man with Graves' ophthalmopathy.

The V and J genes are TRBV20-1 and TRBJ2-5; 9 positions match TRBD1. This CDR3 is built from 15 residues. The V gene's germline CDR1 is DFQATT and CDR2 SNEGSKA (reference sequence). After removal of 0 bases from V and 4 bases from J, the junction contained 6 bases not matched to a gene. The CDR3 DNA reads as TGCAGTGCTAGAGACACGACAGGGGGAGGAGAGACCCAGTACTTC. Translation gives CSARDTTGGGETQYF.

This clonotype appeared many times. J is TRBJ2-7 and V is TRBV7-8, with a weak D call TRBD2 (5 bases). CDR3 size: 13 residues. Germline V gene sequence: CDR1 SGHVS, CDR2 FQNEAQ. V dropped 1 base and J dropped 3 bases, with 7 bases sitting between them. The CDR3 is CASSLGGRYEQYF. CDR3 bases: TGTGCCAGCAGCTTAGGAGGGCGCTACGAGCAGTACTTC.

This clonotype was counted ten times or more. The rearrangement joins TRBV18 to TRBJ1-6, with D uncertain. Per germline, CDR1 KGHSH and CDR2 LQKENI. V was cut by 5 bases and J by 5 bases, with 7 bases left in between. CDR3 size: 13 residues. The CDR3 sequence: CASSTENNSPLHF. Written as DNA, the CDR3 is TGTGCCAGCTCAACAGAGAATAATTCACCCCTCCACTTT.

The chain carries TRBV11-2 and TRBJ1-6; the match to TRBD1 covers 8 bases. The V segment lost 4 bases and the J segment 10 bases; nucleotides outside the gene matches: 12. The germline gives CDR1 SGHAT, CDR2 FQNNGV. This CDR3 spans 16 amino acids. Here the CDR3 reads CASSSGQGNAISPLHF. The CDR3 region has the DNA TGTGCCAGCAGCTCCGGACAGGGTAACGCTATCTCACCCCTCCACTTT.

This clonotype occurred many times. This chain joins TRBV11-3 and TRBJ2-5; TRBD1 might be the D (5 bases). The CDR3 sequence is 16 residues long. The V and J ends lost 1 base and 4 bases respectively, with 16 bases between them. The germline gives CDR1 SGHNT, CDR2 YENEEA. CDR3 in DNA: TGTGCCAGCAGCTTAGGCGCTGCCAGGGAAGGAGAGACCCAGTACTTC. Protein product: CASSLGAAREGETQYF.

The chain uses TRBV11-1 and TRBJ1-2; D is undetermined. V was trimmed by 5 bases and J by 4 bases, leaving 14 bases between them. The CDR3 consists of 14 residues. Germline V lookup: CDR1 SGHAT, CDR2 FQDESV (reference sequence). CDR3 loop: CASSLSTSLYGYTF. Written as DNA, the CDR3 is TGTGCCAGCAGCCTCTCGACAAGCCTCTATGGCTACACCTTC.

This clonotype was seen at least ten times. The chain couples TRBV4-3 to TRBJ1-3; D is undetermined. V dropped 4 bases and J dropped 4 bases, with 11 bases sitting between them. CDR3 size: 14 residues. Germline lookup yields CDR1 LGHNA and CDR2 YSLEER. The chain's CDR3 is CASSLSTGGNTIYF. For the CDR3, the DNA is TGCGCCAGCAGCCTCAGTACGGGGGGAAACACCATATATTTT.

Many counts were recorded for this clonotype. The chain uses TRBV20-1 and TRBJ2-7; 9 bases match TRBD1. The CDR3 length is 12 residues. J gave up 4 bases and V 6 bases, and 4 bases lay outside the gene matches. From germline, CDR1 is DFQATT and CDR2 SNEGSKA (reference sequence). The CDR3 coding sequence is TGCAGTGCACCCGGGACAGGGTACGAGCAGTACTTC. This translates into CSAPGTGYEQYF.

This clonotype was seen at least ten times. The CDR3, as DNA: TGTGCCATCAGTGAGAGGTCCGAACAAGAGACCCAGTACTTC. Translated: CAISERSEQETQYF. The V call is TRBV10-3, the J call TRBJ2-5, with unresolved D. The germline V and J ends were trimmed by 2 bases and 2 bases, with 9 bases remaining between them. CDR1 is ENHRY, CDR2 SYGVKD, per germline. The CDR3 contains 14 residues.

This clonotype was observed many times. The V gene is TRBV30, the J gene TRBJ1-1; D gene unclear. V lost 2 bases, J lost 4 bases, and 5 bases lay in between. The CDR3 extends over 11 amino acids. The germline CDR1 and CDR2 sequences are GTSNPN and SVGIG (reference sequence). The CDR3 protein is CAWSTGTEAFF. The CDR3 bases are TGTGCCTGGAGTACCGGCACTGAAGCTTTCTTT.

The sample holds many counts of this clonotype. V gene TRBV2 combines with J gene TRBJ2-5; D is ambiguous. V was shortened by 2 bases and J by 1 base, with 8 bases between the two germline ends. Germline CDR1 and CDR2: SNHLY and FYNNEI. CDR3 size: 14 residues. CDR3 nucleotides: TGTGCCAGCAGTGAACAGGACCTCCAAGAGACCCAGTACTTC. It translates to CASSEQDLQETQYF.

In this sample, this clonotype turned up many times. V gene TRBV12-3 or TRBV12-4 combines with J gene TRBJ1-1; D unclear. V shed 3 bases and J shed 4 bases, with 12 bases lying between them. CDR3 length equals 14 residues. CDR3 DNA sequence: TGTGCCAGCAGTTTCGAGGGCTGGGGCACTGAAGCTTTCTTT. As protein: CASSFEGWGTEAFF.

This clonotype was seen ten or more times. The chain employs TRBV10-3 and TRBJ2-2; a weak D match, TRBD1 (5 bases). With 2 bases removed from V and 4 bases from J, the gap between germline ends came to 14 bases. The germline gives CDR1 ENHRY, CDR2 SYGVKD. The CDR3 is made up of 16 amino acids. CDR3 loop: CAISEQNAGSTGELFF. The CDR3 DNA reads TGTGCCATCAGTGAGCAAAACGCAGGGTCCACCGGGGAGCTGTTTTTT.

Ten or more counts support this clonotype. The chain recombines TRBV20-1 with TRBJ2-7; 8 bases fit TRBD2. CDR1 is DFQATT, CDR2 SNEGSKA, per germline (reference sequence). This CDR3 is built from 15 residues. Trimming took 6 bases from V and 5 from J; bases not matched to a gene: 15. The CDR3 region has the DNA TGCAGTGCGGTGGGGCGGGAGGTATCCGAAGACGAGCAGTACTTC. This gives the protein CSAVGREVSEDEQYF.

For this clonotype: This may be a read error, as it is one base from a much larger clone. This rearrangement joins TRBV11-2 to TRBJ1-3; possibly TRBD1 for D (5 bases). Germline loops: CDR1 SGHAT, CDR2 FQNNGV. This CDR3 spans 16 amino acids. The CDR3 nucleotides are TGTGCCATCAGCTTTCACGGGGGGGGGACTGGAAACACCATATATTTT. It translates to CAISFHGGGTGNTIYF.